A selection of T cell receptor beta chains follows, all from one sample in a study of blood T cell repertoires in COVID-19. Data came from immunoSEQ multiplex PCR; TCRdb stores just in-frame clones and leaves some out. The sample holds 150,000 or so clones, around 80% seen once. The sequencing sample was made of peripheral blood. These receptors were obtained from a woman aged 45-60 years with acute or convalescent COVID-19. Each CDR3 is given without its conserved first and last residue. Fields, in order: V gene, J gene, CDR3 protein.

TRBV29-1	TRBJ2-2	SVASTSGGLEGELF
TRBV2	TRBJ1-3	ASSGRARGNTIY
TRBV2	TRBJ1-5	ASSRGTPQNQPQH
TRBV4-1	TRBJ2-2	ASSQDPGVNSGELF
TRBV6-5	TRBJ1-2	ASRRGGYGYT
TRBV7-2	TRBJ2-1	ASSSRGGGSGEQF
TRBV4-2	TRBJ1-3	ASSPGPRQGTAGNTIY
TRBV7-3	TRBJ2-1	ASSLAPGTSGPYNEQF
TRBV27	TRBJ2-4	ASSGLAGGLKGAKNIQY
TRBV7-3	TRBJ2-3	ASSPAISGRTDTQY
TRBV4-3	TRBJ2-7	ASSQDRGEGMYEQY
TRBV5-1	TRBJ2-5	ASSLVGGPQETQY
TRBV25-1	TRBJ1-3	ASRRGNTIY
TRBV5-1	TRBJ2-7	ASSLDGSYEQY
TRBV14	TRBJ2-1	ASSSGGSWDEQF
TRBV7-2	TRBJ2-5	ASSLALGRVGGVQETQY
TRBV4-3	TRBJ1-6	ASSQEVRLHNSPLH
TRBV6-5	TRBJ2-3	ASTSDRGTDTQY
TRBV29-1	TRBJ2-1	SVEDRTSGYNEQF
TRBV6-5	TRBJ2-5	ASSYRGRETQY
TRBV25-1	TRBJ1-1	ASSGAPTYTEAF
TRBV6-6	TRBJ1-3	ASIRQGNGNTIY
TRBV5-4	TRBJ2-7	ASSLGGGVSFYEQY
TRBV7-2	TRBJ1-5	ASSLRGGRTGQPQH
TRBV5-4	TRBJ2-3	ASRAGTQTNTQY
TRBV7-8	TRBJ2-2	ASRLLAGLTGELF
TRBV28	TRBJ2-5	ASSSLGLAEETQY
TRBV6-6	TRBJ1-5	ASSYGGNQPQH
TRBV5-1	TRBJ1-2	ASSLGVAGADGYT
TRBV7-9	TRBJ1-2	ASTPRGQGGYT
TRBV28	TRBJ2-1	ASSPGGSYNEQF
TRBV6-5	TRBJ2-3	ASRGHEAGTRSQY
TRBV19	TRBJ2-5	ASSIERQETQY
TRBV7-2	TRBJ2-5	ASSIGNRETQY
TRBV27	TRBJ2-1	ASSLARDSGVNEQF
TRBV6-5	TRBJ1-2	ASRPGQSLYGYT
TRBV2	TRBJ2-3	ASSEQKWGGTDTQY
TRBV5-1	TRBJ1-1	ASSLTGQGEAF
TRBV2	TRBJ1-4	ASSDRRNEKLF
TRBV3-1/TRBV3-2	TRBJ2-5	ASSRRRLAGGGETQY